Below, 24 T cell receptor beta chains from the same sample are listed, as sequenced in a study of PD-1 blockade in classical Hodgkin lymphoma. Time point of the sample: cycle 4 day 1 (C4D1), after six to seven weeks of nivolumab. Brentuximab vedotin exposure varied, and every patient relapsed after autologous stem cell transplantation. Purification of CD4+ T cells from thawed PBMCs was performed via magnetic negative selection. Data came from immunoSEQ multiplex PCR; TCRdb stores just in-frame clones and leaves some out. The repertoire has 15,000 to 20,000 clones, about three quarters of them found once; the top ten carry more than 2%. Specimen: CD4+ T cells from blood, collected before the fourth cycle of nivolumab. These receptors were obtained from a human donor with classical Hodgkin lymphoma.

The V gene is TRBV27, the J gene TRBJ2-1; 8 positions agree with TRBD2. CDR1 is MNHEY, CDR2 SMNVEV, per germline (reference sequence). The CDR3 length is 13 residues. The chain's CDR3 is CSTGGRTYNEQFF. The CDR3, as DNA: TGTAGTACGGGGGGGCGTACCTACAATGAGCAGTTCTTC.

The rearrangement joins TRBV5-4 to TRBJ1-6; D unclear. Germline-derived CDR1 and CDR2 are SGHNT and YYREEE (reference sequence). The CDR3 extends over 14 amino acids. Trimming left V 6 bases short and J 5 bases short, with 12 bases between. The CDR3 nucleotides are TGTGCCAGCATCCCAGGACCTGATAATTCACCCCTCCACTTT. It yields the protein CASIPGPDNSPLHF.

The CDR3 protein is CASSLAGTGAYEQYV. The CDR3 DNA reads as TGTGCCAGCAGCTTAGCCGGAACAGGGGCATACGAGCAGTACGTC. The chain couples TRBV7-2 to TRBJ2-7, with 7 nucleotides matching TRBD1. Germline CDR1 is SGHTA and CDR2 is FQGNSA. The CDR3 contains 15 residues. V lost 0 bases, J lost 4 bases, and 6 bases stayed unmatched.

J is TRBJ2-5 and V is TRBV30; perhaps TRBD2 as D (6 bases). With the DNA end fitting TRBJ2-7 better, the J assignment may be wrong. The germline gives CDR1 GTSNPN, CDR2 SVGIG (reference sequence). This CDR3 has 14 amino acids. The CDR3 region has the DNA TGTGCCTGGAGTGCGGGACTCTTCTCCTACGAGCAGTACTTC. The encoded protein is CAWSAGLFSYEQYF.

J is TRBJ2-1 and V is TRBV7-2; D remains unclear. The V gene lost 5 bases and the J gene lost 0 bases, with 8 bases spanning the gap. Germline V gene data show CDR1 as SGHTA and CDR2 as FQGNSA. The CDR3 has 14 amino acids. The CDR3 region has the DNA TGTGCCAGCAGCCTCACCGACTCCTACAATGAGCAGTTCTTC. Protein sequence: CASSLTDSYNEQFF.

This rearrangement joins TRBV2 to TRBJ2-5; D is tentatively TRBD1 or TRBD2 (6 bases each). The germline V and J ends were trimmed by 10 bases and 2 bases, with 14 bases remaining between them. The germline gives CDR1 SNHLY, CDR2 FYNNEI. CDR3 size: 13 residues. The CDR3 sequence is CATQRRGQETQYF. The CDR3 coding sequence is TGTGCCACCCAACGGAGGGGGCAAGAGACCCAGTACTTC.

The chain uses TRBV6-1 and TRBJ2-7; D is possibly TRBD2 (5 bases). This CDR3 is built from 13 residues. Trimming shortened V by 1 base and J by 5 bases, and 9 bases separated the two germline ends. Per the germline V gene, CDR1 is MNHNS and CDR2 is SASEGT. DNA of the CDR3: TGTGCCAGCAGTGAAGAAGCGGAGGACGAGCAGTACTTC. Translation: CASSEEAEDEQYF.

A few counts support this clone. V is TRBV30 and J is TRBJ2-5; TRBD1 might be the D (6 bases). Germline lookup yields CDR1 GTSNPN and CDR2 SVGIG (reference sequence). V lost 2 bases and J 5 bases, leaving 12 bases between the germline ends. This CDR3 spans 13 amino acids. For the CDR3, the DNA is TGTGCCTGGAGTAACAGGGCCGGCGAGACCCAGTACTTC. It yields the protein CAWSNRAGETQYF.

The genes are TRBV6-5 and TRBJ2-5; tentative D call: TRBD1 (6 bases). The ends were cut back, 7 bases at V and 5 bases at J, with 14 bases in the middle. Germline CDR1 MNHEY, CDR2 SVGAGI. The CDR3 is 13 residues long. CDR3 protein: CASNRQAGETQYF. The CDR3 bases are TGTGCCAGCAATCGACAGGCAGGGGAGACCCAGTACTTC.

The rearrangement uses TRBV9 and TRBJ2-1, with D possibly being TRBD2 (5 bases). V lost 7 bases and J lost 4, with 15 bases in between. Germline V gives CDR1 SGDLS, CDR2 YYNGEE. CDR3 size: 14 residues. In DNA form, the CDR3 reads TGTGCCAGCGCCCCGGGGAGAGATTACAATGAGCAGTTCTTC. It yields the protein CASAPGRDYNEQFF.

The rearrangement links TRBV11-2 to TRBJ2-3; 8 bases are a match to TRBD2. The CDR3 loop spans 17 amino acids. In germline, CDR1 is SGHAT, CDR2 FQNNGV. Trimming took 7 bases from V and 2 from J; bases not matched to a gene: 14. Here the CDR3 reads CASNPGGVREYTDTQYF. In nucleotides, the CDR3 is TGTGCCAGCAACCCCGGGGGGGTGAGGGAATACACAGATACGCAGTATTTT.

The chain joins TRBV2 to TRBJ2-3; perhaps TRBD2 as D (7 bases). CDR1 and CDR2 from the germline V gene are SNHLY and FYNNEI. V lost 0 bases, J lost 6 bases, and 22 bases lay in between. This CDR3 comprises 18 residues. CDR3 region: CASSEALGGGGVRDTQYF. The CDR3 DNA is TGTGCCAGCAGTGAAGCGCTTGGCGGGGGCGGCGTTAGGGATACGCAGTATTTT.

V and J are TRBV7-8 and TRBJ2-1, with 9 bases fitting TRBD2. The CDR3 sequence is 15 residues long. Germline V CDR1 and CDR2: SGHVS, FQNEAQ. J gave up 3 bases and V 3 bases, and 3 bases lay outside the gene matches. CDR3 region: CASSFGTSNYNEQFF. The CDR3 nucleotides read TGTGCCAGCAGCTTCGGGACTAGCAACTACAATGAGCAGTTCTTC.

The J gene is TRBJ2-7, the V gene TRBV5-4, with D perhaps TRBD2 (6 bases). This CDR3 has 13 residues. Trimming took 1 base from V and 2 from J, leaving 7 bases between them. Germline V gene data show CDR1 as SGHNT and CDR2 as YYREEE (reference sequence). The CDR3 loop is CASSLSGAYEQYF. The CDR3 coding sequence is TGTGCCAGCAGCTTGTCGGGGGCCTACGAGCAGTACTTC.

This sequence joins TRBV7-9 and TRBJ2-1, with 9 bases fitting TRBD2. Per germline, CDR1 SEHNR and CDR2 FQNEAQ (reference sequence). The CDR3 consists of 19 residues. V lost 1 base and J lost 0; bases outside the gene matches: 10. CDR3 in DNA: TGTGCCAGCAGCTTAGTACATTGGGATAGCGGGAGCTCCTACAATGAGCAGTTCTTC. Protein sequence: CASSLVHWDSGSSYNEQFF. Combining the CDR3 with reference TRBV7-9 and TRBJ2-1 gives the whole variable domain DTGVSQNPRHKITKRGQNVTFRCDPISEHNRLYWYRQTLGQGPEFLTYFQNEAQLEKSRLLSDRFSAERPKGSFSTLEIQRTEQGDSAMYLCASSLVHWDSGSSYNEQFFGPGTRLTVL.

This rearrangement joins TRBV9 to TRBJ2-7, with 10 bases that match TRBD2. The CDR3 consists of 19 residues. With V trimmed by 0 bases and J by 3 bases, 15 bases remained unmatched. CDR1 and CDR2 from the germline V gene are SGDLS and YYNGEE. CDR3 nucleotide sequence: TGTGCCAGCAGCGTAGGGGCTAGCGGGAGTACGTCGTGGGGCTACGAGCAGTACTTC. As protein: CASSVGASGSTSWGYEQYF.

This clone appeared a single time. The gene calls are TRBV5-6 and TRBJ2-3; 7 bases are a match to TRBD1. The CDR3 contains 15 residues. V gave up 4 bases and J gave up 11 bases; unmatched junction bases: 16. The germline V gene encodes CDR1 SGHDT and CDR2 YYEEEE. The CDR3: CASSTTGEGPVEQYF. The DNA of the CDR3 is TGTGCCAGCAGCACAACAGGGGAAGGGCCCGTGGAGCAGTATTTT.

J is TRBJ1-1 and V is TRBV6-5, with unresolved D. V was pared by 7 bases and J by 1 base, with 10 bases between. CDR1 MNHEY and CDR2 SVGAGI come from the germline V gene. The CDR3 covers 13 residues. The chain's CDR3 is CASTNPQNTEAFF. DNA of the CDR3: TGTGCCAGCACCAACCCCCAGAACACTGAAGCTTTCTTT.

The chain joins TRBV27 to TRBJ2-7; 11 nucleotides agree with TRBD1. This CDR3 has 14 amino acids. The V segment lost 5 bases and the J segment 6 bases; nucleotides outside the gene matches: 6. CDR1 and CDR2 (germline): MNHEY, SMNVEV (reference sequence). CDR3 region: CASSRGQGAGEQYV. CDR3 sequence (DNA): TGTGCCAGCAGTCGCGGACAGGGGGCAGGCGAGCAGTACGTC.

The chain uses TRBV9 and TRBJ2-3; possibly TRBD1 or TRBD2 for D (6 bases each). This CDR3 contains 12 residues. The germline gives CDR1 SGDLS, CDR2 YYNGEE. Trimming cost V 7 bases and J 8 bases, with 14 bases left between them. The CDR3 spells CASGTGAGTQYF. DNA for the CDR3: TGTGCCAGCGGGACGGGGGCTGGTACGCAGTATTTT.

This clone was recorded once. The V call is TRBV10-3, the J call TRBJ2-3, with D possibly being TRBD2 (7 bases). The germline CDR1 and CDR2 sequences are ENHRY and SYGVKD. This CDR3 comprises 18 residues. V gave up 1 base and J gave up 4 bases, with 21 bases separating them. In DNA form, the CDR3 reads TGTGCCATCAGTGAGTTTTTTTGGTGGGGGGGCGGCGCAGATACGCAGTATTTT. It is translated as CAISEFFWWGGGADTQYF.

The V gene is TRBV6-5, the J gene TRBJ1-2, with D uncertain. Per germline, CDR1 MNHEY and CDR2 SVGAGI. The CDR3 extends over 11 amino acids. Trimming took off 7 bases at V and 2 bases at J, with 5 bases between the two ends. The CDR3 spells CASTDNYGYTF. The CDR3 DNA reads TGTGCCAGCACTGACAACTATGGCTACACCTTC.

V usage is TRBV29-1 and J usage is TRBJ2-5; TRBD2 is a possible D gene (7 bases). This CDR3 is 13 amino acids long. In germline, CDR1 is SQVTM, CDR2 ANQGSEA. With 6 bases removed from V and 2 bases from J, the gap between germline ends came to 13 bases. CDR3 DNA sequence: TGCAGCGTGGGGGAGGGGGGGCAAGAGACCCAGTACTTC. Amino acid sequence: CSVGEGGQETQYF.

The genes are TRBV6-5 and TRBJ1-5, with D possibly matching TRBD1 (6 bases). V was clipped by 10 bases and J by 6 bases, with 13 bases between them. The germline V gene has CDR1 MNHEY and CDR2 SVGAGI. CDR3 length: 12 amino acids. Here the CDR3 reads CATQQGSQPQHF. The CDR3 DNA sequence: TGTGCCACCCAGCAGGGGAGTCAGCCCCAGCATTTT.